The T cell receptor beta chain described here comes from a study of Graves' ophthalmopathy and Graves' hyperthyroidism. Study in general: There was a collection of peripheral blood at initial diagnosis, before any treatment. Study-level results: Both a roughly 66% sensitivity and a 72.22% specificity characterized the model's predictions of ophthalmopathy progression.

This clonotype was seen many times. Its antigen remains unidentified. From RNA, the CDR3 regions of TCR beta chains were amplified and sequenced. An opening RT-PCR round employed HTBI primers and preceded a second-round multiplex PCR. Via MiXCR, TCRdb re-called the multiplex PCR reads, giving one row per CDR3 protein. The data contain 350,000 to 450,000 distinct CDR3 sequences, more than 20% of them singletons. The TCR was taken from a woman under 30 with stable Graves' hyperthyroidism. Sequenced input: peripheral blood.

CDR3 nucleotide sequence: TGCAGTGCTAGTTCGGGGGGAATCGCCGGTTCCTACGAGCAGTACTTC. Its protein is CSASSGGIAGSYEQYF. This chain connects TRBV20-1 to TRBJ2-7, with TRBD2 matching over 7 bases. Per germline, CDR1 DFQATT and CDR2 SNEGSKA (reference sequence). This CDR3 has 16 residues. The V gene end was trimmed by 3 bases and the J gene end by 1 base; junction bases not matched to a gene: 12.